One T cell receptor (beta chain) is described in this entry. Its antigen remains unidentified. V was clipped by 6 bases and J by 3 bases; unmatched bases: 18. Germline V gene data show CDR1 as ENHRY and CDR2 as SYGVKD. There are 19 residues in the CDR3. The entry originates in a study of cytomegalovirus exposure and HLA in healthy donors. Broader study findings: According to reports, the classifier identified cytomegalovirus status with high specificity and sensitivity. It was found in a later analysis that first-cohort TCR clusters tended to co-occur in the 120 validation repertoires.

Repertoires were generated with immunoSEQ multiplex PCR, while TCRdb's copy carries only in-frame clones and drops some. The table has around 150,000 clones, about 80% seen once. The sequenced sample was PBMCs. The receptor comes from a man aged 25-45 years in good health and CMV-seropositive. The chain links TRBV10-3 to TRBJ2-1, with 9 bases lining up with TRBD2. The DNA for the CDR3 is TGTGCCATCAGCCACAGATCCCCAGCGGGGGGCTCACGCTACAATGAGCAGTTCTTC. Amino acid sequence: CAISHRSPAGGSRYNEQFF.